The entry that follows covers one TCR beta chain sequence. Its antigen is unknown. These data are taken from a study of graft-versus-host responses after intestinal transplantation. Study summary: Uniformly, recipients were administered anti-thymocyte globulin induction with subsequent tacrolimus and steroids for three to four years. Points from the study as a whole: Ileal or blood samples showed some GvH clones first, and such clones were also found in recipient marrow. Peak GvH clone levels in circulation were associated with early post-transplant HvG declines.

The CDR3 has 14 amino acids. CDR1 LNHDA and CDR2 SQIVND come from the germline V gene (reference sequence). The J segment lost 2 bases and the V segment lost 4 bases, leaving 4 bases of the junction unmatched. Assay: immunoSEQ multiplex PCR; the TCRdb copy retains only in-frame clones and omits some. The table lists tens of thousands of clones, 85% to 95% of them singletons. The TCR comes from a human donor who received an intestinal transplant. The J gene is TRBJ2-7, the V gene TRBV19, with 8 bases lining up with TRBD1. The sample in question was unstimulated CD8+ T cells sorted from spleen or lymph node cells, obtained before intestinal transplant. CDR3 DNA: TGTGCCAGTAGTACCGGGACAGGACCCTACGAGCAGTACTTC. This encodes CASSTGTGPYEQYF.